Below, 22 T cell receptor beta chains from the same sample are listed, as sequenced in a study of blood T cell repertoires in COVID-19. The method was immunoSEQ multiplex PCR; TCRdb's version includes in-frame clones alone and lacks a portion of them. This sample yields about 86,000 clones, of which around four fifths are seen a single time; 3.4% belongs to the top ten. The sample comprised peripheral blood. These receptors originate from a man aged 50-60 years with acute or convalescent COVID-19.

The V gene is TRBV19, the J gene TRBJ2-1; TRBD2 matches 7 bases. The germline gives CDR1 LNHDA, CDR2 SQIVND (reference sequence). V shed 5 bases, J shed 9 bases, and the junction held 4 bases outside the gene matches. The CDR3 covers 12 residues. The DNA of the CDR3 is TGTGCCAGTAGTGGGAGGGCGGCTGAGCAGTTCTTC. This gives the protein CASSGRAAEQFF.

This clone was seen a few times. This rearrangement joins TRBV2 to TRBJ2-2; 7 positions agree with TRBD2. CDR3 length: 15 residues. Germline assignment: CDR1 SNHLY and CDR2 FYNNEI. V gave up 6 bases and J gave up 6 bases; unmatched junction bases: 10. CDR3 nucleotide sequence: TGTGCCAGCAGCGTACAAGCGGGGAAACCCGGGGAGCTGTTTTTT. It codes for CASSVQAGKPGELFF.

The CDR3 nucleotides are TGTGCCAGCAGCCTCTCCAATCAGGGGGGCGGTGAGACCCAGTACTTC. Amino acid sequence: CASSLSNQGGGETQYF. This rearrangement joins TRBV3-1 (or the pseudogene TRBV3-2) to TRBJ2-5; maybe TRBD1 (7 bases). V lost 4 bases and J 5 bases, leaving 20 bases between the germline ends. Per the germline V gene, CDR1 is LGHDT and CDR2 is YNNKEL (reference sequence). The CDR3 spans 16 residues.

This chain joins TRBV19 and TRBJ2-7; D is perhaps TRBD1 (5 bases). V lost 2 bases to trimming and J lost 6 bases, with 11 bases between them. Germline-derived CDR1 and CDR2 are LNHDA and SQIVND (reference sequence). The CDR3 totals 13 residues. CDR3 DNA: TGTGCCAGTAGTATACGTGCAGGGCGCGAGCAGTACTTC. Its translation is CASSIRAGREQYF.

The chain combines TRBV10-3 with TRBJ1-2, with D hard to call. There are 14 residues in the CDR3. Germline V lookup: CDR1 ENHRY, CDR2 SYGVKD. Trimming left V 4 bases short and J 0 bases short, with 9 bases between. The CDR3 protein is CAISVGGTNYGYTF. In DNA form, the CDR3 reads TGTGCCATCAGTGTCGGCGGAACTAACTATGGCTACACCTTC.

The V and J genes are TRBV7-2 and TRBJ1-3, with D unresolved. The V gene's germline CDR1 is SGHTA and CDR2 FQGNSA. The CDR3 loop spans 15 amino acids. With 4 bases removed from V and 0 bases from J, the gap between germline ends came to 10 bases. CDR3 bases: TGTGCCAGCAGCTCTGGGCCAGCCTCTGGAAACACCATATATTTT. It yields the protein CASSSGPASGNTIYF.

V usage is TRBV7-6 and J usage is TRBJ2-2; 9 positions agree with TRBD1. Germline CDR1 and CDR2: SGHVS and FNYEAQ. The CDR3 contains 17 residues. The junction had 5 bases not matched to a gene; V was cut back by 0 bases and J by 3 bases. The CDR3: CASSLAPGQGYTGELFF. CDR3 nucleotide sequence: TGTGCCAGCAGCTTAGCCCCGGGACAGGGTTACACCGGGGAGCTGTTTTTT.

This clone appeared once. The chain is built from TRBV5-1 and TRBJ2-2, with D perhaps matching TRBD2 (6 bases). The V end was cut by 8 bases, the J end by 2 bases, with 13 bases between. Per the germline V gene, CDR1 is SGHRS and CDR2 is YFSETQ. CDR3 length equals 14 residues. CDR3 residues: CASRDFSNTGELFF. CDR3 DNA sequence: TGCGCCAGTCGGGACTTCTCAAACACCGGGGAGCTGTTTTTT.

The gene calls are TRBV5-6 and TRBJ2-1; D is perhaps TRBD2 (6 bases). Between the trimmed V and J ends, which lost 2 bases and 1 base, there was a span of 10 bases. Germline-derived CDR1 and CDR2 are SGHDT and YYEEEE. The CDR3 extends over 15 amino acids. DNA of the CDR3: TGTGCCAGCAGCTTCGCGGGATATTCCTACAATGAGCAGTTCTTC. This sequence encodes CASSFAGYSYNEQFF.

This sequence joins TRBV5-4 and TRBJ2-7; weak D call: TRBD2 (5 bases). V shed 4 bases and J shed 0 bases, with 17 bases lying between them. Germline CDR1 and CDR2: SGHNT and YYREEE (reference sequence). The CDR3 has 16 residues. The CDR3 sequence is CASSPDIASLSYEQYF. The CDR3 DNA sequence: TGTGCCAGCAGCCCGGATATAGCGAGCCTCTCCTACGAGCAGTACTTC. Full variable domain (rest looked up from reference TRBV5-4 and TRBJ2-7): ETGVTQSPTHLIKTRGQQVTLRCSSQSGHNTVSWYQQALGQGPQFIFQYYREEENGRGNFPPRFSGLQFPNYSSELNVNALELDDSALYLCASSPDIASLSYEQYFGPGTRLTVT.

Here the CDR3 DNA reads TGTGCCAGCAGTTACCGCGGACAGGAAGCTTTCTTT. This codes for CASSYRGQEAFF. The rearrangement uses TRBV6-2 or TRBV6-3 and TRBJ1-1, with D perhaps matching TRBD1 (6 bases). V was shortened by 2 bases and J by 8 bases, with 9 bases between the two germline ends. Germline-derived CDR1 and CDR2 are MNHEY and SVGEGT. The CDR3 consists of 12 residues.

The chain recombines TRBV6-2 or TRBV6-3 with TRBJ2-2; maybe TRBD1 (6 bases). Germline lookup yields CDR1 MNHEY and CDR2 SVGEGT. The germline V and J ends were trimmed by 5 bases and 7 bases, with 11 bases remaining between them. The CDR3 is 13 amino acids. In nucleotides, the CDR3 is TGTGCCAGCAGTATACAGGGAAACGGGGAGCTGTTTTTT. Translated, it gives CASSIQGNGELFF.

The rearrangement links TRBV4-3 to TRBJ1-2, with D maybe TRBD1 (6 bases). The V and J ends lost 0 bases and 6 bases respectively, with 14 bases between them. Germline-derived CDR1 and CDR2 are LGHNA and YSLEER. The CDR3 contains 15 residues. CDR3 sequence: CASSQDQGGADGYTF. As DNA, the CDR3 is TGCGCCAGCAGCCAAGACCAAGGGGGGGCCGATGGCTACACCTTC.

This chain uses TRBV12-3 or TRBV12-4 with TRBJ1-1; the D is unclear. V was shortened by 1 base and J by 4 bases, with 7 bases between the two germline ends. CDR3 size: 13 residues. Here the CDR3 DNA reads TGTGCCAGCAGTTTAGACACCGTCACTGAAGCTTTCTTT. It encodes CASSLDTVTEAFF.

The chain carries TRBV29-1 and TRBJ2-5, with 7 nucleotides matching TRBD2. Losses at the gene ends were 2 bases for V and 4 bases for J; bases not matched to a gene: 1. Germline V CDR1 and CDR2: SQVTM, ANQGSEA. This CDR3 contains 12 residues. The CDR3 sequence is CSVEPGGETQYF. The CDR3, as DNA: TGCAGCGTTGAACCGGGAGGAGAGACCCAGTACTTC.

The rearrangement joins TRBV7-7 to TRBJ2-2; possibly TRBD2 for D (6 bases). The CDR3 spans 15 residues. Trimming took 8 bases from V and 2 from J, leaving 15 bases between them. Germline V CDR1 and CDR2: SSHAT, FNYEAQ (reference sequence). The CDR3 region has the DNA TGTGCCAGCGGGAGGAGGGGCCCCAACACCGGGGAGCTGTTTTTT. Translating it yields CASGRRGPNTGELFF. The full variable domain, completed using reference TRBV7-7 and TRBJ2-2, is GAGVSQSPRYKVTKRGQDVTLRCDPISSHATLYWYQQALGQGPEFLTYFNYEAQPDKSGLPSDRFSAERPEGSISTLTIQRTEQRDSAMYRCASGRRGPNTGELFFGEGSRLTVL.

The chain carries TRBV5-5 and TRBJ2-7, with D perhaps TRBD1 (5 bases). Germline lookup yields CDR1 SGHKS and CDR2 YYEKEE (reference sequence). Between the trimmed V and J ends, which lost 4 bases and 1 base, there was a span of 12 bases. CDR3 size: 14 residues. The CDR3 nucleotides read TGTGCCAGCAGCCCCCAGGGCCCATCCTACGAGCAGTACTTC. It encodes CASSPQGPSYEQYF.

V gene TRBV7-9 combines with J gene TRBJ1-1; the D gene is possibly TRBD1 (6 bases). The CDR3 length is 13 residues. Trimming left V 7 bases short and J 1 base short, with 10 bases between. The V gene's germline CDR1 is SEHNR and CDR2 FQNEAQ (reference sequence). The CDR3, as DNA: TGTGCCAGCAACAAACAGGGGAACACTGAAGCTTTCTTT. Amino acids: CASNKQGNTEAFF. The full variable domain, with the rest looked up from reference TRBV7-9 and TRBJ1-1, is DTGVSQNPRHKITKRGQNVTFRCDPISEHNRLYWYRQTLGQGPEFLTYFQNEAQLEKSRLLSDRFSAERPKGSFSTLEIQRTEQGDSAMYLCASNKQGNTEAFFGQGTRLTVV.

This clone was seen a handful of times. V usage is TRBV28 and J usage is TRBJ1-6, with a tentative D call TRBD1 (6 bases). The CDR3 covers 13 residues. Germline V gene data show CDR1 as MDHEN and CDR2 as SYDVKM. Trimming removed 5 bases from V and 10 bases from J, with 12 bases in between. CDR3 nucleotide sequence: TGTGCCAGCAGTCTCCCCGGACAGTCACCCCTCCACTTT. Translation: CASSLPGQSPLHF.

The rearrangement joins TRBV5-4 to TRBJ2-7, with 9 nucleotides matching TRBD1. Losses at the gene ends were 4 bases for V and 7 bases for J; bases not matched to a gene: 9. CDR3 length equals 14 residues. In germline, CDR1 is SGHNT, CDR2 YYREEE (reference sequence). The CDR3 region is CASSATQGAREQYF. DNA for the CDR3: TGTGCCAGCAGCGCGACACAGGGGGCGCGGGAGCAGTACTTC. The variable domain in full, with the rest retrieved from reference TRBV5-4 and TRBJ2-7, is ETGVTQSPTHLIKTRGQQVTLRCSSQSGHNTVSWYQQALGQGPQFIFQYYREEENGRGNFPPRFSGLQFPNYSSELNVNALELDDSALYLCASSATQGAREQYFGPGTRLTVT.

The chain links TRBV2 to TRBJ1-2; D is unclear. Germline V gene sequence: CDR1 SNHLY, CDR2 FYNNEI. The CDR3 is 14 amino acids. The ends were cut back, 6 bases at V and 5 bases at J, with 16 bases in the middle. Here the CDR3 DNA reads TGTGCCAGCAGCAAGAGGGAGGGCCCATATGGCTACACCTTC. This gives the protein CASSKREGPYGYTF.

Here the CDR3 reads CASSVTGGAYGYTF. In DNA, the CDR3 is TGTGCCAGCAGTGTAACAGGGGGCGCCTATGGCTACACCTTC. The rearrangement joins TRBV27 to TRBJ1-2; 9 bases line up with TRBD1. The V gene's germline CDR1 is MNHEY and CDR2 SMNVEV (reference sequence). V dropped 5 bases and J dropped 4; count of bases not matched to a gene: 5. CDR3 length: 14 residues.